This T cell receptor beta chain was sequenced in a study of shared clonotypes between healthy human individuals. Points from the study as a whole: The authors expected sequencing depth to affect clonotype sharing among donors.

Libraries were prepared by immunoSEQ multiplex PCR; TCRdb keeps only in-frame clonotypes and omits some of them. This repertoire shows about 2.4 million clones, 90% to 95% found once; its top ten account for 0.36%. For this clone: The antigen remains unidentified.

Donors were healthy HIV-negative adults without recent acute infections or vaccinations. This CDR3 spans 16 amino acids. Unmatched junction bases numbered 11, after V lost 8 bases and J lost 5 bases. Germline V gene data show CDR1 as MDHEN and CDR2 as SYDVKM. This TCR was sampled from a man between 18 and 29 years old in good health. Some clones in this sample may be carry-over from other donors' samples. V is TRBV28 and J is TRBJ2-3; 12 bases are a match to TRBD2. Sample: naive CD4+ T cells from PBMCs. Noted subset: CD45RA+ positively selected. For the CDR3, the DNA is TGTGCCAGCGACACTAGCGGGAGGCCTCCGATAGATACGCAGTATTTT. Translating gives CASDTSGRPPIDTQYF.